This record concerns one TCR beta chain sequence. V dropped 6 bases and J dropped 1 base, with 6 bases sitting between them. Germline V lookup: CDR1 MNHEY, CDR2 SMNVEV (reference sequence). CDR3 length: 12 amino acids. The source of the sample is a study of OX40 agonist ivuxolimab in advanced cancers. Profiling relied on immunoSEQ multiplex PCR, and the TCRdb table lists in-frame clones only, not all of them. This table holds around 80,000 clones, roughly nine tenths found once. Source: CD4+ or CD8+ T cells sorted from blood, taken in a trial of the OX40 agonist ivuxolimab. The sequence came from an adult with an advanced solid tumor such as melanoma, head and neck, liver or kidney cancer. The gene calls are TRBV27 and TRBJ1-2; no reliable D call. CDR3 DNA: TGTGCCAGCAGCCATATTAACTATGGCTACACCTTC. Translated: CASSHINYGYTF.